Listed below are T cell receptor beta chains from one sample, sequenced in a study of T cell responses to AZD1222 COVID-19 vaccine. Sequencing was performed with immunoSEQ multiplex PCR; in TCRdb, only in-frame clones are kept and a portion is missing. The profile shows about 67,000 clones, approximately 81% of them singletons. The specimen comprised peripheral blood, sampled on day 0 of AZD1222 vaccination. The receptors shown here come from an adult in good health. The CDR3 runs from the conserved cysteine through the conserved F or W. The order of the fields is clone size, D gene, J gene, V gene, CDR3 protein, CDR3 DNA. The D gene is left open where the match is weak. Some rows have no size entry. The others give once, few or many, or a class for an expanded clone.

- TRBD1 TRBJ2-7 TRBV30 CAWRERQGREQYF TGTGCCTGGAGGGAAAGACAGGGTCGCGAGCAGTACTTC
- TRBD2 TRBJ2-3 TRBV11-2 CASSKKLLAGAGGDTQYF TGTGCCAGCAGTAAGAAACTCCTAGCGGGGGCTGGGGGCGATACGCAGTATTTT
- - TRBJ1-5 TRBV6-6 CASLGRRGQPQHF TGTGCCAGCCTCGGGCGTCGGGGTCAGCCCCAGCATTTT
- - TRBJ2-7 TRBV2 CASKTPTVSYEQYF TGTGCCAGCAAGACCCCTACGGTCTCCTACGAGCAGTACTTC
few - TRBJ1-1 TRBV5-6 CASSLGRATEAFF TGTGCCAGCAGCTTGGGCAGGGCAACTGAAGCTTTCTTT
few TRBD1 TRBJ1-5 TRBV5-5 CASSWTGGQGQPQHF TGTGCCAGCAGCTGGACAGGGGGCCAAGGTCAGCCCCAGCATTTT
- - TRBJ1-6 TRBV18 CASSSDSGSPLHF TGTGCCAGCTCATCCGACAGCGGGTCACCCCTCCACTTT
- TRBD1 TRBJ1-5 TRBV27 CASSKHRGEGGGNQPQHF TGTGCCAGCAGTAAACACAGGGGGGAGGGTGGAGGCAATCAGCCCCAGCATTTT
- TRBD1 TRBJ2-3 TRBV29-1 CSVAPSTGSKDTQYF TGCAGCGTTGCACCGTCGACAGGGTCAAAAGATACGCAGTATTTT
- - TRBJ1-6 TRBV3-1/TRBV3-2 CASSQDRQKASPLHF TGTGCCAGCAGCCAAGACCGGCAAAAGGCTTCACCCCTCCACTTT
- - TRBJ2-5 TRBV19 CASSNRDSVETQYF TGTGCCAGTAGTAACCGGGACTCGGTTGAGACCCAGTACTTC
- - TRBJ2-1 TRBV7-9 CASTEPRTYNEQFF TGTGCCAGCACCGAGCCCAGGACCTACAATGAGCAGTTCTTC
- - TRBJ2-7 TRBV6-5 CASSSLQGRGYEQYF TGTGCCAGCAGTTCTTTACAGGGAAGAGGGTACGAGCAGTACTTC
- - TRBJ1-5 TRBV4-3 CASSQSTSRVGNQPQHF TGCGCCAGCAGCCAATCAACCAGTAGGGTGGGCAATCAGCCCCAGCATTTT
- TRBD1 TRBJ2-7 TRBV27 CASSPDRGSYEQYF TGTGCCAGCAGCCCGGACAGGGGCTCCTACGAGCAGTACTTC
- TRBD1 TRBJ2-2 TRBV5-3 CARSYGTERNTGELFF TGTGCCAGAAGTTATGGGACAGAAAGGAACACCGGGGAGCTGTTTTTT
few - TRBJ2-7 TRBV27 CASSFYYEQYF TGTGCCAGCAGTTTCTACTACGAGCAGTACTTC
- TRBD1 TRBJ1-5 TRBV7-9 CASSLGTGTQPQHF TGTGCCAGCAGCCTCGGGACAGGTACTCAGCCCCAGCATTTT
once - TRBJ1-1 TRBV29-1 CSVRTVEAFF TGCAGCGTTCGGACAGTTGAAGCTTTCTTT